A single TCR beta chain is shown here with its context. The table came from immunoSEQ multiplex PCR; TCRdb's copy has only in-frame clones and leaves some out. The sample contains 450,000 or so clones, less than 95% of which appear only once. Cohort 3 donors counted as recovered after two negative PCRs, clearance, or resolved symptoms. CDR1 is SGHTA, CDR2 FQGNSA, per germline. The CDR3 has 14 amino acids. The V end was cut by 1 base, the J end by 0 bases, with 6 bases between. The data belong to a study of blood T cell repertoires in COVID-19. Whole-study context: Samples of COVID-19 (acute and convalescent) were obtained from the United States, Italy and Spain. Sample material is recorded as cDNA or gDNA derived from T cells, B-cell-depleted T cells, or PBMCs.

The chain is built from TRBV7-2 and TRBJ1-1, with unresolved D. Material for sequencing was PBMCs or T cells enriched from blood (not recorded which). The sequence came from a man in his late teens or twenties who had recovered from COVID-19. Written as DNA, the CDR3 is TGTGCCAGCAGCTTAGGACAACTGAACACTGAAGCTTTCTTT. As protein: CASSLGQLNTEAFF. Variable domain in full (rest from reference TRBV7-2 and TRBJ1-1): GAGVSQSPSNKVTEKGKDVELRCDPISGHTALYWYRQSLGQGLEFLIYFQGNSAPDKSGLPSDRFSAERTGGSVSTLTIQRTQQEDSAVYLCASSLGQLNTEAFFGQGTRLTVV.